The clone carrying this T cell receptor (beta chain) showed up just a few times. Its antigen is as yet unknown. The sample originates from a study of shared clonotypes between healthy human individuals. Study-wide results and limits: In having few donors, the study represented limited genetic and exposure-history diversity.

As processed by the authors: Junction-only sequences without quality scores were provided by ImmunoSEQ, so filtering was different. Profiling relied on immunoSEQ multiplex PCR, and the TCRdb table lists in-frame clones only, not all of them. The DNA was the basis for D and trimming; V, J and clone size are from that table. The sample has about 490,000 clones, roughly 85% seen once; the top ten hold less than 15%. The CDR3 extends over 13 amino acids. CDR1 is KGHSY and CDR2 is FQNENV in the germline V gene. Trimming stripped 2 bases from V and 7 bases from J, with 9 bases between. The chain has TRBV16 and TRBJ1-3; tentatively, D is TRBD1 (6 bases). The sample was PBMCs. This TCR was recovered from a woman aged 35 to 49 in good health. Some clones in this sample may be carry-over from other donors' samples. In DNA, the CDR3 is TGTGCCAGCAGCCAAAATCAGGGGAACACCATATATTTT. Its protein product is CASSQNQGNTIYF.